This T cell receptor beta chain was sequenced during a study of technical replicates of blood from a handful of donors. The table came from immunoSEQ multiplex PCR; TCRdb's copy has only in-frame clones and leaves some out. The data show fewer than 90,000 clones, around 94% seen once. The CDR3 contains 17 residues. In germline, CDR1 is SGHRS, CDR2 YFSETQ. The V gene end was trimmed by 3 bases and the J gene end by 4 bases; junction bases not matched to a gene: 6. This chain links TRBV5-1 with TRBJ2-3; 15 nucleotides line up with TRBD2. The sequence was collected from a human donor in good health. The sequenced sample consisted of T cells isolated from PBMCs. CDR3: CASSWRTSGRAPDTQYF. The CDR3 nucleotides are TGCGCCAGCAGCTGGAGGACTAGCGGGAGGGCCCCAGATACGCAGTATTTT.